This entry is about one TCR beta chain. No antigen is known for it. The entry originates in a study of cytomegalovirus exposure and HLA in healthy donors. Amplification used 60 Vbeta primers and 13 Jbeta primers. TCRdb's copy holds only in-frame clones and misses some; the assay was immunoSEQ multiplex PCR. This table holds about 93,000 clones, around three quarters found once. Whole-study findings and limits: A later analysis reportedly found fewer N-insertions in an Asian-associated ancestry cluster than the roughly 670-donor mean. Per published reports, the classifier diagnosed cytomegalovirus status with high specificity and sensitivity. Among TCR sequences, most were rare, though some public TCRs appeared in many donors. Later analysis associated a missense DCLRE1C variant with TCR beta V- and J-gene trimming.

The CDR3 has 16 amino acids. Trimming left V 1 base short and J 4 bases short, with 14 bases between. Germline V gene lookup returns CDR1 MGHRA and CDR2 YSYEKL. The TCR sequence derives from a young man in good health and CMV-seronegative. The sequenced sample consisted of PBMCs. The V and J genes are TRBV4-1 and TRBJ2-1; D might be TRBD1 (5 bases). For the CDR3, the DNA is TGCGCCAGCAGCCAAGTGGTCAGGGCAGGGTACAATGAGCAGTTCTTC. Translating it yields CASSQVVRAGYNEQFF.